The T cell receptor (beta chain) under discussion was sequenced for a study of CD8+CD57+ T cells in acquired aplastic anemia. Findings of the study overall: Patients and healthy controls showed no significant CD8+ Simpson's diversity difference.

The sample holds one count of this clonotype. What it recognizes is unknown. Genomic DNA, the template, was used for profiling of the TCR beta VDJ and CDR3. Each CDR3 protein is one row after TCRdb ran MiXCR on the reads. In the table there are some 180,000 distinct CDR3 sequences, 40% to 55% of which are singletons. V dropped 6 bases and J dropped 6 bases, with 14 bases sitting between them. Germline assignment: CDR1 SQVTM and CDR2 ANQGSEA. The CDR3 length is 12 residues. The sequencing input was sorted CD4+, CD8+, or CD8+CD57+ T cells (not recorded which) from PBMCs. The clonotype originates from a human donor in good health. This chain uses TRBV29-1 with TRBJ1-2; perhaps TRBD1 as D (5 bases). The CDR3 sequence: CSVDQGSDGYTF. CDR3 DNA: TGCAGCGTGGATCAGGGATCTGATGGCTACACCTTC.